This T cell receptor beta chain was sequenced during a study of blood T cell repertoires in COVID-19. The table came from immunoSEQ multiplex PCR; TCRdb's copy has only in-frame clones and leaves some out. This repertoire shows about 170,000 clones, approximately 84% found once; its top ten account for 2.5% to 3%. CDR3 length equals 20 residues. J was trimmed by 1 base and V by 0 bases; bases with no gene match: 6. CDR1 and CDR2 (germline): ENHRY, SYGVKD. The count of this clone is one. Sequenced input: peripheral blood. The V gene is TRBV10-3, the J gene TRBJ2-1; 16 bases match TRBD2. This TCR derives from an elderly woman with COVID-19, enrolled during active disease. The CDR3 bases are TGTGCCATCAGTGAGTCCGGGACTAGCGGGAGGGCCGTGTCCTACAATGAGCAGTTCTTC. Translating it yields CAISESGTSGRAVSYNEQFF.